Each of the 13 T cell receptor beta chains below was sequenced from the same sample in a study of blood T cell repertoires in COVID-19. Only in-frame clones appear in the TCRdb table, and some are missing; sequencing was by immunoSEQ multiplex PCR. The sample carries approximately 470,000 clones, about nine tenths recorded once. Sequenced: PBMCs or T cells enriched from blood (not recorded which). The receptors were gathered from a woman aged 18-35 years who had recovered from COVID-19.

This clone has a single count. The chain employs TRBV12-3 or TRBV12-4 and TRBJ2-7; maybe TRBD2 (5 bases). The CDR3 is 11 residues long. V was cut by 7 bases and J by 7 bases, with 11 bases left in between. CDR3 nucleotide sequence: TGTGCCAGCACCCAATCGGGGGAGCAGTACTTC. This encodes CASTQSGEQYF.

The chain recombines TRBV6-6 with TRBJ1-1; D perhaps matches TRBD1 (5 bases). Germline assignment: CDR1 MNHNY and CDR2 SVGAGI (reference sequence). V gave up 7 bases and J gave up 4 bases, with 16 bases separating them. The CDR3 has 14 amino acids. Here the CDR3 reads CASIRMGGITEAFF. The CDR3 DNA sequence: TGTGCCAGCATCCGGATGGGGGGGATCACTGAAGCTTTCTTT.

The CDR3 sequence is CASSQARTGELFF. The CDR3 DNA reads as TGTGCCAGCAGCCAAGCTAGGACCGGGGAGCTGTTTTTT. The J gene is TRBJ2-2, the V gene TRBV3-1 (or the pseudogene TRBV3-2); D gene unclear. V was shortened by 1 base and J by 5 bases, with 5 bases between the two germline ends. CDR1 and CDR2 from the germline V gene are LGHDT and YNNKEL (reference sequence). The CDR3 runs 13 residues.

The chain recombines TRBV5-1 with TRBJ2-7; TRBD2 matches 8 bases. Trimming at V came to 3 bases and at J to 2 bases, leaving 10 bases not matched to a gene. CDR1 SGHRS and CDR2 YFSETQ come from the germline V gene. The CDR3 is 16 residues long. As DNA, the CDR3 is TGCGCCAGCAGCTCTGCCCCCAGCGGGGGCCCCTACGAGCAGTACTTC. Amino acids: CASSSAPSGGPYEQYF.

This clone was picked up one time. The V and J genes are TRBV2 and TRBJ1-1, with 11 bases matching TRBD1. The CDR3 runs to 14 residues. Germline loops: CDR1 SNHLY, CDR2 FYNNEI. Germline trimming cut 4 bases from V and 5 bases from J; bases unmatched to any gene: 3. This CDR3 reads CASSAGQGATEAFF. CDR3 DNA: TGTGCCAGCAGTGCCGGACAGGGGGCAACTGAAGCTTTCTTT. The whole variable domain, remainder taken from reference TRBV2 and TRBJ1-1, is EPEVTQTPSHQVTQMGQEVILRCVPISNHLYFYWYRQILGQKVEFLVSFYNNEISEKSEIFDDQFSVERPDGSNFTLKIRSTKLEDSAMYFCASSAGQGATEAFFGQGTRLTVV.

The chain recombines TRBV19 with TRBJ1-5; a possible D gene is TRBD1 (5 bases). V was clipped by 3 bases and J by 7 bases, with 13 bases between them. CDR1 is LNHDA and CDR2 is SQIVND in the germline V gene (reference sequence). CDR3 length: 14 amino acids. CDR3 nucleotides: TGTGCCAGTAGTATTCAGGGATTAGGGCAGCCCCAGCATTTT. It yields the protein CASSIQGLGQPQHF. Looking up the rest from reference TRBV19 and TRBJ1-5 gives the full variable domain: DGGITQSPKYLFRKEGQNVTLSCEQNLNHDAMYWYRQDPGQGLRLIYYSQIVNDFQKGDIAEGYSVSREKKESFPLTVTSAQKNPTAFYLCASSIQGLGQPQHFGDGTRLSIL.

This clone was seen a few times. The CDR3 bases are TGTGCCAGCAGGGGGGACAGTACGAACACTGAAGCTTTCTTT. It specifies CASRGDSTNTEAFF. The rearrangement links TRBV6-5 to TRBJ1-1, with 7 positions matching TRBD1. The J segment lost 1 base and the V segment lost 6 bases, leaving 5 bases of the junction unmatched. This CDR3 contains 14 residues. Looked up from germline, CDR1 is MNHEY and CDR2 is SVGAGI.

Points on this clone: This CDR3 is also generated by other DNA sequences in the sample. The V and J genes are TRBV5-1 and TRBJ2-5; TRBD2 matches 15 bases. Trimming took 4 bases from V and 5 from J; bases not matched to a gene: 3. CDR3 size: 15 residues. The germline CDR1 and CDR2 sequences are SGHRS and YFSETQ. The CDR3 coding sequence is TGCGCCAGCAGCGGACTAGCGGGGGGGCAGGAGACCCAGTACTTC. Residues: CASSGLAGGQETQYF.

The rearrangement joins TRBV5-1 to TRBJ2-1, with TRBD2 matching over 11 bases. Germline CDR1 SGHRS, CDR2 YFSETQ. Losses at the gene ends were 2 bases for V and 9 bases for J; bases not matched to a gene: 4. The CDR3 has 14 residues. The CDR3 nucleotides read TGCGCCAGCAGCTTCTCTAGCGGGGGGACTGAGCAGTTCTTC. Translation gives CASSFSSGGTEQFF.

The V and J genes are TRBV7-9 and TRBJ2-5; no clear D. Germline V CDR1 and CDR2: SEHNR, FQNEAQ (reference sequence). The CDR3 is 15 amino acids. With 1 base removed from V and 2 bases from J, the gap between germline ends came to 11 bases. For the CDR3, the DNA is TGTGCCAGCAGCTTAGTTATGCTCAGGCAAGAGACCCAGTACTTC. It is translated as CASSLVMLRQETQYF.

This sequence joins TRBV6-5 and TRBJ2-3, with 8 bases identical to TRBD1. CDR3 size: 15 residues. V lost 5 bases, J lost 1 base, and 5 bases stayed unmatched. CDR1 is MNHEY, CDR2 SVGAGI, per germline. CDR3 residues: CASSKQGGRTDTQYF. CDR3 sequence (DNA): TGTGCCAGCAGTAAACAGGGGGGACGCACAGATACGCAGTATTTT.

A note on this clone: The sample holds other DNA sequences that translate to the same CDR3. The V call is TRBV5-1, the J call TRBJ2-2, with 9 positions matching TRBD1. CDR1 is SGHRS and CDR2 is YFSETQ in the germline V gene. V was clipped by 2 bases and J by 0 bases; unmatched bases: 2. The length of the CDR3 is 16 residues. The DNA of the CDR3 is TGCGCCAGCAGCTTCCGGACAGGGGCGAACACCGGGGAGCTGTTTTTT. Residues: CASSFRTGANTGELFF. The entire variable domain, with the rest obtained from reference TRBV5-1 and TRBJ2-2, is as follows: KAGVTQTPRYLIKTRGQQVTLSCSPISGHRSVSWYQQTPGQGLQFLFEYFSETQRNKGNFPGRFSGRQFSNSRSEMNVSTLELGDSALYLCASSFRTGANTGELFFGEGSRLTVL.

The chain is built from TRBV24-1 and TRBJ2-3; D is perhaps TRBD2 (7 bases). The CDR3 loop spans 16 amino acids. Between the trimmed V and J ends, which lost 3 bases and 6 bases, there was a span of 18 bases. CDR1 KGHDR and CDR2 SFDVKD come from the germline V gene. CDR3 sequence reads: CATSDTRGGAIDTQYF. The CDR3 DNA is TGTGCCACCAGTGATACGAGAGGGGGGGCGATCGATACGCAGTATTTT.